This is a list of T cell receptor beta chains from one sample in a study of blood T cell repertoires in COVID-19. Method: immunoSEQ multiplex PCR; TCRdb's copy keeps in-frame clones and lacks some. The sample shows roughly 330,000 clones, about 89% of them seen only once. The sequencing sample was made of peripheral blood. The receptors stem from a man younger than 35 who had recovered from COVID-19. Both conserved end residues are part of each CDR3. The order of the fields is clone size, D gene, V gene, J gene, CDR3 DNA, CDR3 protein. The D gene is left open where the match is weak. Size is stated for part of the rows, as once, few or many counts, or as a class when the clone is expanded.

.	.	TRBV5-6	TRBJ1-6	TGTGCCAGCAAATATTCCGACAGAGTTAATTCACCCCTCCACTTT	CASKYSDRVNSPLHF
many	.	TRBV29-1	TRBJ1-6	TGCAGCGTTGCATCAGGGGCTGATTCACCCCTCCACTTT	CSVASGADSPLHF
.	.	TRBV4-1	TRBJ2-7	TGCGCCAGCAGCCAAGCTATCCTAGCCACCTACGAGCAGTACTTC	CASSQAILATYEQYF
.	TRBD1	TRBV11-3	TRBJ2-5	TGTGCCAGCAGCTTTACAGGGGAGGAGACCCAGTACTTC	CASSFTGEETQYF
.	.	TRBV9	TRBJ2-2	TGTGCCAGCAGCGTATTACCAGGGCCCACCGGGGAGCTGTTTTTT	CASSVLPGPTGELFF
once	.	TRBV10-3	TRBJ2-1	TGTGCCATCAGTGAGTACGTCTTTTCGGTACAGGGCCGTACTTACAATGAGCAGTTCTTC	CAISEYVFSVQGRTYNEQFF
.	.	TRBV7-2	TRBJ2-2	TGTGCCAGCAGCTTACGGCAGACAAACACCGGGGAGCTGTTTTTT	CASSLRQTNTGELFF
.	TRBD1	TRBV6-5	TRBJ2-5	TGTGCCAGCAGTCTACAGGGGTGGGAGACCCAGTACTTC	CASSLQGWETQYF
.	.	TRBV7-2	TRBJ2-1	TGTGCCAGCAGCTTTCCAAACCGGGGTAACAATGAGCAGTTCTTC	CASSFPNRGNNEQFF
.	.	TRBV9	TRBJ2-3	TGTGCCAGCAGCGGCTCACCAGGGACGCAGTATTTT	CASSGSPGTQYF
.	TRBD1	TRBV19	TRBJ2-5	TGTGCCAGTAGTGCTACAGGGGAATGGGAGACCCAGTACTTC	CASSATGEWETQYF
.	.	TRBV19	TRBJ2-1	TGTGCCAGTAGTCACGGAGGGTCCTACAATGAGCAGTTCTTC	CASSHGGSYNEQFF
.	TRBD1	TRBV6-1	TRBJ1-1	TGTGCCAGCAGTGACGGGACAGGGTGGATTACTGAAGCTTTCTTT	CASSDGTGWITEAFF
.	TRBD1	TRBV5-1	TRBJ2-5	TGCGCCAGCAGTCTCATCAGGGGGCCAGAGGAGACCCAGTACTTC	CASSLIRGPEETQYF
.	.	TRBV6-5	TRBJ1-3	TGTGCCAGCAGTTACTCGAAGGACATTCTGGGAAACACCATATATTTT	CASSYSKDILGNTIYF
.	.	TRBV9	TRBJ2-7	TGTGCCAGCAGCTTGTCCGGGACTGATGGTTACGAGCAGTACTTC	CASSLSGTDGYEQYF
.	TRBD2	TRBV5-1	TRBJ2-5	TGCGCCAGCAGTTCAGGGGCGGGGGGCGATGAGACCCAGTACTTC	CASSSGAGGDETQYF
.	.	TRBV11-2	TRBJ2-7	TGTGCCAGCAGCTTAGAGGCCGGGAGCAATGCCTACGAGCAGTACTTC	CASSLEAGSNAYEQYF
.	.	TRBV6-1	TRBJ1-5	TGTGCCAGCAGTGAAGGCCGGCCGGGGCATTTT	CASSEGRPGHF
.	.	TRBV9	TRBJ1-2	TGTGCCAGCAGCGTAGTTCAAGGGGCGCAGAATGGCTACACCTTC	CASSVVQGAQNGYTF
.	.	TRBV19	TRBJ1-5	TGTGCCAGTAGCGAGCGGGGTTTAGGCAATCAGCCCCAGCATTTT	CASSERGLGNQPQHF
.	.	TRBV19	TRBJ2-6	TGTGCCAGTAGTATGTGGGGGGATGGGGCCAACGTCCTGACTTTC	CASSMWGDGANVLTF
.	TRBD2	TRBV7-8	TRBJ2-1	TGTGCCAGCAGAGGACTAGCGGGAGGAGTTAGCCCAATGTTCTTC	CASRGLAGGVSPMFF
.	.	TRBV9	TRBJ2-1	TGTGCCAGCGGAGGGGACCATGAGCAGTTCTTC	CASGGDHEQFF
.	.	TRBV4-1	TRBJ2-5	TGCGCCAGCAGCCTGGCAGTAAATCAAGAGACCCAGTACTTC	CASSLAVNQETQYF
.	.	TRBV9	TRBJ1-1	TGTGCCAGCAGCGTAGGGGCGGGTGAAGCTTTCTTT	CASSVGAGEAFF
.	.	TRBV5-1	TRBJ1-6	TGCGCCAGCAGCTCTGAGGCCACCTATAATTCACCCCTCCACTTT	CASSSEATYNSPLHF
.	.	TRBV3-1/TRBV3-2	TRBJ2-1	TGTGCCAGCAGCCAAGATGTGAGGGAGCAGTTCTTC	CASSQDVREQFF
.	TRBD1	TRBV19	TRBJ1-6	TGTGCCAGTAGTGTTACAGGGGACTCCTATAATTCACCCCTCCACTTT	CASSVTGDSYNSPLHF
.	.	TRBV4-2	TRBJ2-4	TGTGCCAGCAGCCAAGGGGGCACAGTAGCCAAAAACATTCAGTACTTC	CASSQGGTVAKNIQYF
.	.	TRBV4-2	TRBJ2-2	TGTGCCAGCAGCCAAGACCCCACGAGCAACACCGGGGAGCTGTTTTTT	CASSQDPTSNTGELFF
.	TRBD2	TRBV7-9	TRBJ2-1	TGTGCCAGGGGCGGGGAGGGCCAGCACAATGAGCAGTTCTTC	CARGGEGQHNEQFF
.	TRBD1	TRBV4-2	TRBJ2-5	TGTGCCAGCAGCCAGGACAGGGAAGAGACCCAGTACTTC	CASSQDREETQYF
.	.	TRBV6-5	TRBJ2-2	TGTGCCAGCAGTTATTCGGTGAGGGGAGGCGCCGGGGAGCTGTTTTTT	CASSYSVRGGAGELFF
.	.	TRBV11-3	TRBJ2-3	TGTGCCAGCAGCCCCAGCGGAGACCACACAGATACGCAGTATTTT	CASSPSGDHTDTQYF
.	.	TRBV20-1	TRBJ1-2	TGCAGTGCTAGTTACAGGATAAGAGGCGGAGCCTATGGCTACACCTTC	CSASYRIRGGAYGYTF
.	TRBD2	TRBV20-1	TRBJ2-1	TGCAGTGCTAGTCGGGGGGGCGTTGGGAATGAGCAGTTCTTC	CSASRGGVGNEQFF
.	TRBD1	TRBV19	TRBJ2-3	TGTGCCAGTGGACAGGGTGGCGATACGCAGTATTTT	CASGQGGDTQYF
.	TRBD2	TRBV7-3	TRBJ2-1	TGTGCCAGCAGCGTCACTAGCGGGGGTAACAATGAGCAGTTCTTC	CASSVTSGGNNEQFF
.	TRBD1	TRBV27	TRBJ1-4	TGTGCCACCAGGGGGCAGGTTGAAAAACTGTTTTTT	CATRGQVEKLFF
.	.	TRBV27	TRBJ2-7	TGTGCCAGCCGCTTCTTCAGGGCTCTCCCCTACGAGCAGTACTTC	CASRFFRALPYEQYF
.	TRBD1	TRBV6-5	TRBJ1-1	TGTGCCAGCACCGACCCCTGGGCCAGGGGGCCAGCTTTCTTT	CASTDPWARGPAFF
.	.	TRBV7-9	TRBJ2-1	TGTGCCAGCAGCCAAACAGGAGCTTCCTACAATGAGCAGTTCTTC	CASSQTGASYNEQFF
.	.	TRBV29-1	TRBJ1-2	TGCAGCGTAGAGTATGGCTACACCTTC	CSVEYGYTF
.	.	TRBV4-1	TRBJ2-7	TGCGCCAGCAGCCAAGAAGGGGGGGCCTACGAGCAGTACTTC	CASSQEGGAYEQYF
.	TRBD1	TRBV27	TRBJ2-6	TGTGCCAGCAGTACCCCGGGACAGGGGTTCCCTGGGGCCAACGTCCTGACTTTC	CASSTPGQGFPGANVLTF
.	.	TRBV30	TRBJ2-5	TGTGCCTGGAGCTTGAACAGACAAGAGACCCAGTACTTC	CAWSLNRQETQYF
.	TRBD1	TRBV4-3	TRBJ2-7	TGCGCCAGCAGCCAAGAGGGGACAGGGAGCGAGCAGTACTTC	CASSQEGTGSEQYF
.	TRBD2	TRBV5-1	TRBJ2-7	TGCGCCAGCAGCTTGGAGCCTAGCGGGGGGGTCTACGAGCAGTACTTC	CASSLEPSGGVYEQYF
.	.	TRBV27	TRBJ1-2	TGTGCCAGCGGAGGGCAGGGATATGGCTACACCTTC	CASGGQGYGYTF
.	.	TRBV5-1	TRBJ2-2	TGCGCCAGCAGCTTGGTTTTGTCAGATAGCGGAACGAACACCGGGGAGCTGTTTTTT	CASSLVLSDSGTNTGELFF
.	.	TRBV28	TRBJ1-1	TGTGCCAGCAGGACACTACAGGGGAACACTGAAGCTTTCTTT	CASRTLQGNTEAFF
.	TRBD1	TRBV6-5	TRBJ2-7	TGTGCCAGCAGTTACTCGACTGGACAGGGCTACGAGCAGTACTTC	CASSYSTGQGYEQYF
.	.	TRBV5-6	TRBJ2-1	TGTGCCAGCAGCTTGGGTGCAGGCAATGAGCAGTTCTTC	CASSLGAGNEQFF